This TCR beta chain derives from a study of blood T cell repertoires in COVID-19. Study context: Collection of acute and convalescent COVID-19 samples took place in the United States, Italy and Spain.

Everyone who took part was about 18 to 90 years old, and they came from about two dozen US areas. Each participant's cohort was designated according to participant-reported clinical history. The assay was immunoSEQ multiplex PCR, and TCRdb's table has in-frame clones only and misses some. The sample has hundreds of thousands of clones; around 85% are singletons. Trimming took 4 bases from V and 2 from J, leaving 8 bases between them. This CDR3 is built from 13 residues. Germline assignment: CDR1 SGHRS and CDR2 YFSETQ. This clonotype originated in a woman in her 50s who had recovered from COVID-19. Sequences were obtained from PBMCs or T cells enriched from blood (not recorded which). The chain uses TRBV5-1 and TRBJ2-3; TRBD2 might be the D (7 bases). The chain's CDR3 is CASSRGATDTQYF. CDR3 nucleotide sequence: TGCGCCAGCAGCCGGGGGGCCACAGATACGCAGTATTTT.